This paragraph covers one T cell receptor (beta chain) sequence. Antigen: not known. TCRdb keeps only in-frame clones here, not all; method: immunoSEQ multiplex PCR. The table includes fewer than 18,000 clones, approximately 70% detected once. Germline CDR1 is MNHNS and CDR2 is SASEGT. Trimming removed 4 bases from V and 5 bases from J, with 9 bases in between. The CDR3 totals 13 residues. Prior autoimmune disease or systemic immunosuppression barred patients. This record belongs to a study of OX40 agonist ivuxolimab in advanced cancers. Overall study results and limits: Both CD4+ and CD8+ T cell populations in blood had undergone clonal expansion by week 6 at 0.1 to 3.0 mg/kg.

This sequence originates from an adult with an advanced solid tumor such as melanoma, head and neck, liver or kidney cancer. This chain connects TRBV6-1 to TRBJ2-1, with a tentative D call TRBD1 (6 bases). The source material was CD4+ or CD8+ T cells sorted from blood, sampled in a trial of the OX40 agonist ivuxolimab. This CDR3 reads CASSVGGDNEQFF. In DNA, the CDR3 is TGTGCCAGCAGTGTAGGGGGTGACAATGAGCAGTTCTTC.